The sequence of this T cell receptor (beta chain) was determined in a study of blood T cell repertoires in COVID-19. Looking at the study overall: There were acute and convalescent COVID-19 samples, and they came from the United States, Italy and Spain. From T cells, B-cell-depleted T cells, or PBMCs came the material, which was cDNA or gDNA.

Original data processing: By means of reference gene primer amplification, nucleated cell counts were estimated. TCRdb's copy holds only in-frame clones and misses some; the assay was immunoSEQ multiplex PCR. That table supplies the V and J calls and clone size; D and trimming were determined from the DNA. The profile shows 150,000 to 200,000 clones, around four fifths of them singletons. CDR1 is SGHDT, CDR2 YYEEEE, per germline. Deletions cut 2 bases from V and 2 bases from J, with 8 bases between. This CDR3 comprises 13 residues. The sequenced sample was peripheral blood. This rearrangement joins TRBV5-6 to TRBJ2-7, with D maybe TRBD1 (5 bases). The source of this sequence is a woman older than 75 with acute or convalescent COVID-19. The CDR3 bases are TGTGCCAGCAGCTTCGACAGAGCCTACGAGCAGTACTTC. Translating gives CASSFDRAYEQYF.